This T cell receptor beta chain appears in the sequencing data of a study of graft-versus-host responses after intestinal transplantation. Study information: Recipients received multivisceral, liver-intestinal, or isolated intestinal transplants. The study gave all recipients anti-thymocyte globulin induction, then tacrolimus and steroids for roughly 3 years.

Worth noting for this clone: Its antigen is not identified.

Study-level results: GvH clones appeared in recipient marrow, some first in ileum or blood. The study found high graft-versus-host to host-versus-graft clonal ratios in allografts of patients with graft-donor T cell macrochimerism.

Using immunoSEQ multiplex PCR, the repertoire was profiled, and TCRdb retains in-frame clones only, with some absent. The repertoire holds 45,000 to 50,000 clones, with approximately 92% as singletons. The sequences come from PBMCs, collected 750 to 850 days after a first intestinal transplant, on the day of a second. The receptor was derived from a human patient who received an intestinal transplant, so some T cells may come from the graft donor.

The CDR3 loop is CASSVGGTLSLDTQYF. CDR3 DNA sequence: TGTGCCAGCAGCGTAGGTGGGACCCTGTCTTTAGATACGCAGTATTTT. The genes are TRBV9 and TRBJ2-3; the D gene could be TRBD1 or TRBD2 (5 bases each). CDR3 length: 16 amino acids. Germline V gene sequence: CDR1 SGDLS, CDR2 YYNGEE. V lost 0 bases, J lost 5 bases, and 16 bases lay in between.